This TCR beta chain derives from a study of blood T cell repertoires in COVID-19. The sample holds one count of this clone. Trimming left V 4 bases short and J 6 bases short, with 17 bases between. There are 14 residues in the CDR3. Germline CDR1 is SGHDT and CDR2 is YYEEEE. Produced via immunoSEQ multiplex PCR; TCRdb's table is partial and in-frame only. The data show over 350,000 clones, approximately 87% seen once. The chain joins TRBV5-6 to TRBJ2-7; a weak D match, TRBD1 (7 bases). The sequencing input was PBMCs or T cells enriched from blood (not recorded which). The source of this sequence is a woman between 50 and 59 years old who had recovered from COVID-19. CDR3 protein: CASSGNRGAGEQYF. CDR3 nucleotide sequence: TGTGCCAGCAGCGGTAACAGGGGAGCGGGCGAGCAGTACTTC.